The T cell receptor beta chain described here comes from a study of T cell responses to AZD1222 COVID-19 vaccine. Findings of the study overall: When two AZD1222 doses had been given, Spike-specific TCR breadth and depth rose.

This table comes from immunoSEQ multiplex PCR, and its TCRdb copy is limited to in-frame clones, with some not included. This table holds about 150,000 clones, approximately 92% found once. Doses given second, at about 4 or about 12 weeks, were pooled. CDR3 length equals 14 residues. Trimming shortened V by 6 bases and J by 4 bases, and 16 bases separated the two germline ends. Germline values: CDR1 SGHTS, CDR2 YDEGEE. As to this clone: The antigen is not known.

The source material was peripheral blood, sampled 28 days after the second AZD1222 dose. This TCR was recovered from an adult who received the AZD1222 COVID-19 vaccine. The chain couples TRBV5-8 to TRBJ1-2, with D tentatively TRBD1 (5 bases). The CDR3 here is CASMVPGRFYGYTF. The DNA of the CDR3 is TGTGCCAGCATGGTTCCGGGGCGATTCTATGGCTACACCTTC.